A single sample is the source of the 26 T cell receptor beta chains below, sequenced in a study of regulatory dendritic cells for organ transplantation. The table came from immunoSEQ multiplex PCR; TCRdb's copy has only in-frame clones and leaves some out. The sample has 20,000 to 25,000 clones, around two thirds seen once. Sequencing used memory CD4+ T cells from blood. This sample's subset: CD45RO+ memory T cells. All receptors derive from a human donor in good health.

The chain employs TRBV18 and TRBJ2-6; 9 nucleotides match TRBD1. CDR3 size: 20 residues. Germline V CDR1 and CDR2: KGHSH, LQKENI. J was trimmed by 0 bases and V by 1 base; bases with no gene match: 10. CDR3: CASSPRHLGTGSSGANVLTF. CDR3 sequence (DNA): TGTGCCAGCTCACCACGCCATCTCGGGACAGGGAGCTCTGGGGCCAACGTCCTGACTTTC. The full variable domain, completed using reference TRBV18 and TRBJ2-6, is NAGVMQNPRHLVRRRGQEARLRCSPMKGHSHVYWYRQLPEEGLKFMVYLQKENIIDESGMPKERFSAEFPKEGPSILRIQQVVRGDSAAYFCASSPRHLGTGSSGANVLTFGAGSRLTVL.

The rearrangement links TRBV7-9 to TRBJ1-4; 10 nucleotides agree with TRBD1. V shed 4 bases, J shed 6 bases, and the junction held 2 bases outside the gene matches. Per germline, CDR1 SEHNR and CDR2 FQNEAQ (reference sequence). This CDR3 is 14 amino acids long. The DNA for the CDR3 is TGTGCCAGCAGCTCGACAGGGGGCCATGAAAAACTGTTTTTT. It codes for CASSSTGGHEKLFF.

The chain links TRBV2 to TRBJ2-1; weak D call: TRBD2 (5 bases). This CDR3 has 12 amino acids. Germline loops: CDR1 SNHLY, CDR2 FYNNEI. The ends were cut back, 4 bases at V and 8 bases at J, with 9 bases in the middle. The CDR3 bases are TGTGCCAGCAGTGCAACTAGGTATGAGCAGTTCTTC. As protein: CASSATRYEQFF.

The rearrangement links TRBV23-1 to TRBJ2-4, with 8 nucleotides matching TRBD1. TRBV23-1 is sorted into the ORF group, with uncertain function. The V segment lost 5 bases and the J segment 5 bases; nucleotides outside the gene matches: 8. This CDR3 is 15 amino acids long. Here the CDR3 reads CASSDQDRVQNIQYF. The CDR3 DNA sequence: TGCGCCAGCAGTGATCAGGACAGGGTCCAAAACATTCAGTACTTC.

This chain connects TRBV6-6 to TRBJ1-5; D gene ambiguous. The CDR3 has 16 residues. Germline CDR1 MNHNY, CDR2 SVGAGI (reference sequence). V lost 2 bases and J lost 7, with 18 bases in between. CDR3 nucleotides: TGTGCCAGCAGTTACACAAGGACGGAGGCTCTACAGCCCCAGCATTTT. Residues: CASSYTRTEALQPQHF.

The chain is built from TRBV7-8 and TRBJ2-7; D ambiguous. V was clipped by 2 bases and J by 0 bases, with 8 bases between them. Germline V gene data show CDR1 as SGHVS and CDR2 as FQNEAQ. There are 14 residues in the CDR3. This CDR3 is CASSLLETSYEQYF. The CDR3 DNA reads TGTGCCAGCAGCTTATTGGAGACCTCCTACGAGCAGTACTTC.

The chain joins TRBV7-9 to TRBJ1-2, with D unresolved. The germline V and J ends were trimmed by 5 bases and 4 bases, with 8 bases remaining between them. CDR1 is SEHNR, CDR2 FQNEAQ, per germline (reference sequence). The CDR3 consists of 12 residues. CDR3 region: CASSPEGYGYTF. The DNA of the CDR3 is TGTGCCAGCAGCCCCGAGGGCTATGGCTACACCTTC.

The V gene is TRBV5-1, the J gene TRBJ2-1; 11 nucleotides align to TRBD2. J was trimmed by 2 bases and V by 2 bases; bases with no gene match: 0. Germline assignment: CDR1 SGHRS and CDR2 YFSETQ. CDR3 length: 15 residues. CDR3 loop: CASSFSGGAYNEQFF. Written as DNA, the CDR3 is TGCGCCAGCAGCTTTAGCGGGGGGGCCTACAATGAGCAGTTCTTC.

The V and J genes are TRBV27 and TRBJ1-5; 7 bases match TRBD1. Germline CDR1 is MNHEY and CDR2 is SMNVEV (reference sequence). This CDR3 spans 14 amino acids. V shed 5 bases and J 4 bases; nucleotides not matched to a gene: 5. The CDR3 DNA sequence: TGTGCCAGCAGTCGGTCAGGGGGAAATCAGCCCCAGCATTTT. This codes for CASSRSGGNQPQHF.

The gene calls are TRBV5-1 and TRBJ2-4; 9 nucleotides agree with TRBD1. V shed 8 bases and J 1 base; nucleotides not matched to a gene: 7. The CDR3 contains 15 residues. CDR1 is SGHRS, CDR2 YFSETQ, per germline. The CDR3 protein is CASRVGTGAKNIQYF. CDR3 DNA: TGCGCCAGTAGGGTCGGGACAGGGGCCAAAAACATTCAGTACTTC.

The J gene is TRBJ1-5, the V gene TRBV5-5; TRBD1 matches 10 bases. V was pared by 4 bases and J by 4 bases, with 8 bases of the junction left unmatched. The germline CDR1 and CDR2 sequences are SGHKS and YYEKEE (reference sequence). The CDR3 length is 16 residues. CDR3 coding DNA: TGTGCCAGCAGCCCCGGGACAGGGGCTGGGAATCAGCCCCAGCATTTT. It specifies CASSPGTGAGNQPQHF.

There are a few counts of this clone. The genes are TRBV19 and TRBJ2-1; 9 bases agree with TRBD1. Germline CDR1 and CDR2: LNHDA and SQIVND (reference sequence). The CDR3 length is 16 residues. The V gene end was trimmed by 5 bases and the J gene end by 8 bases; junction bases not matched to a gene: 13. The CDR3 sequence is CASSLLGQGKGDEQFF. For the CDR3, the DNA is TGTGCCAGTAGTTTACTTGGACAGGGGAAAGGGGATGAGCAGTTCTTC. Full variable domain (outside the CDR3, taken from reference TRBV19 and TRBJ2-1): DGGITQSPKYLFRKEGQNVTLSCEQNLNHDAMYWYRQDPGQGLRLIYYSQIVNDFQKGDIAEGYSVSREKKESFPLTVTSAQKNPTAFYLCASSLLGQGKGDEQFFGPGTRLTVL.

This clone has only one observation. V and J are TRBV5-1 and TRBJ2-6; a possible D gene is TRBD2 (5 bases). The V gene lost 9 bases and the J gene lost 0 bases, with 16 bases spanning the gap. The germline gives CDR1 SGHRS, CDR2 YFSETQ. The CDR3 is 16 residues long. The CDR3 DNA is TGCGCCACCCAACCGGACGGACTCTCTGGGGCCAACGTCCTGACTTTC. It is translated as CATQPDGLSGANVLTF.

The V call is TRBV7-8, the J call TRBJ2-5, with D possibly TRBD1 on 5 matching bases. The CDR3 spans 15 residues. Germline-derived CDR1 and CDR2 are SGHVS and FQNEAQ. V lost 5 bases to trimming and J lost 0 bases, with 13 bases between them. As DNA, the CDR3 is TGTGCCAGCAGCCTGGGCTTGACAGACCAAGAGACCCAGTACTTC. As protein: CASSLGLTDQETQYF.

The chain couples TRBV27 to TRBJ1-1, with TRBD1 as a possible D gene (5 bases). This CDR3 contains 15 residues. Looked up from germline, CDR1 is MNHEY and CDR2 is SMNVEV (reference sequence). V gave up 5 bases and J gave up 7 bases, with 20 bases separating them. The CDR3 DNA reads TGTGCCAGCAGTCTCCGATTTGGGGGGGATTATGAAGCTTTCTTT. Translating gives CASSLRFGGDYEAFF.

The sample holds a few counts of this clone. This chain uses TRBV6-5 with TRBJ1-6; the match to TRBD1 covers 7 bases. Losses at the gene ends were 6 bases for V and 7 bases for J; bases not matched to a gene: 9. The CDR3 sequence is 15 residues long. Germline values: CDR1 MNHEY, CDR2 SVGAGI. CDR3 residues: CASRRTGARNSPLHF. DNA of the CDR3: TGTGCCAGCAGGCGAACAGGGGCCAGAAATTCACCCCTCCACTTT.

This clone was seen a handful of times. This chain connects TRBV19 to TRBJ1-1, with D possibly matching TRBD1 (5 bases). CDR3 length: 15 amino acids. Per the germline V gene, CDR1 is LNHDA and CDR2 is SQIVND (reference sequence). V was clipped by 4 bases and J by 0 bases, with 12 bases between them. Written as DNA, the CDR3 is TGTGCCAGTAGTAGCCGGGGGGGAGTGAACACTGAAGCTTTCTTT. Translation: CASSSRGGVNTEAFF.

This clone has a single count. The DNA of the CDR3 is TGTGCCAGCAGTGAAGGACTAACACAAGAGACCCAGTACTTC. Encoded protein: CASSEGLTQETQYF. The rearrangement joins TRBV2 to TRBJ2-5; weak D call: TRBD2 (5 bases). The CDR3 runs to 14 residues. CDR1 SNHLY and CDR2 FYNNEI come from the germline V gene. V gave up 1 base and J gave up 2 bases, with 8 bases separating them.

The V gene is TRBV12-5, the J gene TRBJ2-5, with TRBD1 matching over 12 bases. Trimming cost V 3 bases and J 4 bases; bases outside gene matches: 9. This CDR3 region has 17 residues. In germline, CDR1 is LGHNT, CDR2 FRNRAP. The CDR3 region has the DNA TGTGCTAGTGGTTTAGGGACAGGGGGCGCGAGGGGAGAGACCCAGTACTTC. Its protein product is CASGLGTGGARGETQYF.

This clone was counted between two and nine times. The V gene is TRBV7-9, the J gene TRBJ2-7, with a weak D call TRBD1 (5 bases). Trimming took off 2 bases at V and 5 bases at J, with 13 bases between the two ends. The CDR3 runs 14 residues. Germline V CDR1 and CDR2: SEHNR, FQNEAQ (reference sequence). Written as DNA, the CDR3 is TGTGCCAGCAGCTTATACCAGGGCGCGGACGAGCAGTACTTC. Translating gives CASSLYQGADEQYF.

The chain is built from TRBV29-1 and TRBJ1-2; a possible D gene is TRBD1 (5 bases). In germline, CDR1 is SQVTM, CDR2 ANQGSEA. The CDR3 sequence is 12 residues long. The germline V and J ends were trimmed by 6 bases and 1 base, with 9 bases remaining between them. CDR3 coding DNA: TGCAGCGTGGGGGGGGATAACTATGGCTACACCTTC. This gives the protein CSVGGDNYGYTF.

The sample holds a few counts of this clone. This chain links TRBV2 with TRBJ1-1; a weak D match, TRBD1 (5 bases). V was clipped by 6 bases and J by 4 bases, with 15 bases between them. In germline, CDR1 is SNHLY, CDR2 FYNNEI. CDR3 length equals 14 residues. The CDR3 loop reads CASRYRPVSTEAFF. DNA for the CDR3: TGTGCCAGCAGGTACAGGCCCGTGAGCACTGAAGCTTTCTTT. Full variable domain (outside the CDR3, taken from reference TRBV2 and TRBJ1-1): EPEVTQTPSHQVTQMGQEVILRCVPISNHLYFYWYRQILGQKVEFLVSFYNNEISEKSEIFDDQFSVERPDGSNFTLKIRSTKLEDSAMYFCASRYRPVSTEAFFGQGTRLTVV.

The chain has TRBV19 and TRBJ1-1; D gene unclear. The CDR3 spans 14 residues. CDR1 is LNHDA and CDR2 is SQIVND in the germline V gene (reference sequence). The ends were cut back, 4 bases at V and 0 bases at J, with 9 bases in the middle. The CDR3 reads CASSTRALNTEAFF. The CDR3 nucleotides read TGTGCCAGTAGTACTCGAGCCTTGAACACTGAAGCTTTCTTT. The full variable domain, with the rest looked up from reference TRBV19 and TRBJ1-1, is DGGITQSPKYLFRKEGQNVTLSCEQNLNHDAMYWYRQDPGQGLRLIYYSQIVNDFQKGDIAEGYSVSREKKESFPLTVTSAQKNPTAFYLCASSTRALNTEAFFGQGTRLTVV.

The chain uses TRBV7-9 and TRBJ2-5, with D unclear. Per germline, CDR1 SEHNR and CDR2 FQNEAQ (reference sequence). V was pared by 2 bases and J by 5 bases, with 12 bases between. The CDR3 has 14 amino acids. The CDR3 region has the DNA TGTGCCAGCAGCTTATCCCGTCTCGTGGAGACCCAGTACTTC. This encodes CASSLSRLVETQYF.

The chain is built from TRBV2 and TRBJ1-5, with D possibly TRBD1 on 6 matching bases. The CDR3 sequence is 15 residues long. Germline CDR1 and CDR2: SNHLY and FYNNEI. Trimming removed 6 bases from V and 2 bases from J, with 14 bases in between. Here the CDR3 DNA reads TGTGCCAGCAGCTCAGGGGTTTCGGGCAATCAGCCCCAGCATTTT. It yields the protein CASSSGVSGNQPQHF. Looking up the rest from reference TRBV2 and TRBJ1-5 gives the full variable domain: EPEVTQTPSHQVTQMGQEVILRCVPISNHLYFYWYRQILGQKVEFLVSFYNNEISEKSEIFDDQFSVERPDGSNFTLKIRSTKLEDSAMYFCASSSGVSGNQPQHFGDGTRLSIL.

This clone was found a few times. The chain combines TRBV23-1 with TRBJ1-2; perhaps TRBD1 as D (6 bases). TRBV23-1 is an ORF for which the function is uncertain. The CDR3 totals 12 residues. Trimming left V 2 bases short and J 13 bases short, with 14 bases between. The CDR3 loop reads CASSQRQDSLTF. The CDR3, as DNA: TGCGCCAGCAGTCAACGACAGGATTCTCTCACCTTC.